This is a list of T cell receptor beta chains from one sample in a study of naive and memory T cell subsets. TCRdb called the UMI-ligation and nested PCR reads again in MiXCR, with one record for every CDR3 protein. This table has about 90,000 distinct CDR3 sequences, roughly 10% appearing once. Sequenced sample: naive CD4+ T cells from blood. All receptors come from a human donor in good health. CDR3s leave out the opening cysteine and the closing phenylalanine or tryptophan.

j_gene	v_gene	CDR3aa
TRBJ2-7	TRBV11-1	ASSPGRSYEQY
TRBJ2-3	TRBV7-9	ASSLGDWDSQY
TRBJ2-7	TRBV7-2	ASRLGTSGRVYEQY
TRBJ2-1	TRBV18	ASSPAGPRDEQF
TRBJ2-1	TRBV4-1	ASSQGLQGGNEQF
TRBJ2-3	TRBV29-1	SIRSGSWDTQY
TRBJ1-3	TRBV12-3/TRBV12-4	ASTPRTASSGNTIY
TRBJ2-1	TRBV7-2	ASSLGRGMEQF
TRBJ2-1	TRBV7-8	ASSLEISEQF
TRBJ1-1	TRBV29-1	SVEVRGARNTEAF
TRBJ1-5	TRBV5-1	ASSLDGGFHQPQH
TRBJ2-7	TRBV7-3	ASSLYREGHEQY
TRBJ2-3	TRBV12-3/TRBV12-4	ASSFSPSGLSSDTQY
TRBJ2-7	TRBV28	ASSLNKPPYEQY
TRBJ2-4	TRBV20-1	SPLSGELAKNIQY
TRBJ2-1	TRBV29-1	SVMGYNEQF
TRBJ1-6	TRBV28	ASTLAGTRNSPLH
TRBJ2-1	TRBV4-2	ASSQDNEQF
TRBJ2-3	TRBV27	ASSPLGQGSDTQY
TRBJ1-2	TRBV20-1	SVQIQGAGYGYT
TRBJ1-1	TRBV12-3/TRBV12-4	ASSASQLNTEAF
TRBJ2-1	TRBV19	ASSEGWSYNEQF
TRBJ2-1	TRBV27	ASSLRQHNNEQF
TRBJ1-4	TRBV4-2	ASSQETPVSVGKLF
TRBJ2-7	TRBV2	ASRLKEQY
TRBJ2-3	TRBV19	ASTGRTSTDTQY
TRBJ2-7	TRBV12-3/TRBV12-4	ASSLRSGPGAYEQY
TRBJ2-2	TRBV7-8	ASSLPLTGSGELF
TRBJ2-5	TRBV15	ATSARRGTSGGASETQY
TRBJ1-1	TRBV6-2/TRBV6-3	ASTPTAWAEAF
TRBJ2-1	TRBV7-3	ASSATGTSGYNEQF
TRBJ1-1	TRBV19	ASSIRQGISTEAF
TRBJ1-2	TRBV7-2	ASSHSPTRYGYT
TRBJ2-5	TRBV29-1	SVGGRAQETQY
TRBJ2-1	TRBV7-3	ASSHAGTGYEQF
TRBJ2-3	TRBV3-1	ASSQGSGGGTDTQY
TRBJ1-3	TRBV29-1	SAERTGSGNTIY
TRBJ1-1	TRBV6-6	ASRLLTGTVVEAF
TRBJ1-5	TRBV3-1	ASSQDRRVGQPQH
TRBJ2-3	TRBV6-2/TRBV6-3	ASSPSGHTQY
TRBJ2-1	TRBV18	ASSPASGYNEQF
TRBJ2-1	TRBV29-1	SFRTGISLDNEQF
TRBJ2-2	TRBV15	ATSRDQGTGKPGELF
TRBJ2-3	TRBV5-5	ASTQGTPSTDTQY
TRBJ1-4	TRBV28	ASSQISANEKLF
TRBJ1-5	TRBV29-1	SVAAGNYQPQH
TRBJ1-5	TRBV7-2	ASSLVRGGNQPQH
TRBJ2-7	TRBV14	ASPRGVSRDGHLEQY
TRBJ1-6	TRBV20-1	SAWPYGTRTNSPLH
TRBJ1-6	TRBV21-1	ASGTDRSSYNSPLH
TRBJ1-2	TRBV28	ASSLIGSRDGYT
TRBJ2-3	TRBV28	ASSTGSFLEKDTQY
TRBJ2-3	TRBV4-1	ASSQEFRVSSTDTQY
TRBJ1-3	TRBV4-3	ASSQGSGSSSGNTIY
TRBJ1-1	TRBV29-1	SVHRTTSNTEAF